Below are 28 T cell receptor beta chains sequenced from a single sample in a study of beta chain features in type 1 diabetes. Reverse transcription of all isolated RNA meant that expressed TCRB transcripts were sequenced. Some clones are missing from TCRdb's copy, which holds only in-frame ones; the method was immunoSEQ multiplex PCR. The sample holds some 200,000 clones, roughly 17% seen once. The study's findings and limits: Across all four CD4+ subsets, people with type 1 diabetes showed modestly shorter TCRB CDR3s.

These receptors have no identified antigens. The sample comprised naive CD4+ T cells from blood. Receptors were obtained from a man aged 25 to 40 with type 1 diabetes.

This clone has a handful of counts. The chain recombines TRBV7-2 with TRBJ2-3; TRBD2 is a possible D gene (6 bases). The germline V gene has CDR1 SGHTA and CDR2 FQGNSA. The V end lost 6 bases, the J end lost 6 bases, and 22 bases lay between the germline ends. The CDR3 has 16 amino acids. In nucleotides, the CDR3 is TGTGCCAGCAGGCCGGGAGTAAGGGGCCGAGGGGATACGCAGTATTTT. Encoded protein: CASRPGVRGRGDTQYF. The full variable domain, in which reference TRBV7-2 and TRBJ2-3 provide the parts outside the CDR3, is GAGVSQSPSNKVTEKGKDVELRCDPISGHTALYWYRQSLGQGLEFLIYFQGNSAPDKSGLPSDRFSAERTGGSVSTLTIQRTQQEDSAVYLCASRPGVRGRGDTQYFGPGTRLTVL.

J is TRBJ2-3 and V is TRBV28, with D possibly being TRBD1 (6 bases). In germline, CDR1 is MDHEN, CDR2 SYDVKM. Trimming left V 8 bases short and J 0 bases short, with 15 bases between. This CDR3 comprises 15 residues. For the CDR3, the DNA is TGTGCCAGCGGCTCGCCGGGACATAGCACAGATACGCAGTATTTT. Its translation: CASGSPGHSTDTQYF.

V is TRBV29-1 and J is TRBJ2-7, with TRBD2 matching 8 bases. The CDR3 has 15 amino acids. The germline CDR1 and CDR2 sequences are SQVTM and ANQGSEA. V lost 7 bases to trimming and J lost 0 bases; unmatched junction nucleotides: 11. The DNA for the CDR3 is TGCAGCGCCCTATTGGGCGGGAGGAGCTCCTACGAGCAGTACTTC. Its translation is CSALLGGRSSYEQYF.

This clone was counted only a few times. This chain connects TRBV5-4 to TRBJ1-4; 8 bases are shared with TRBD1. V shed 1 base, J shed 7 bases, and the junction held 6 bases outside the gene matches. Germline CDR1 and CDR2: SGHNT and YYREEE (reference sequence). CDR3 length: 15 amino acids. Here the CDR3 DNA reads TGTGCCAGCAGCTTGCAGGGGGCGTCTGGTGAAAAACTGTTTTTT. It encodes CASSLQGASGEKLFF.

On this clone: Other DNA sequences in this sample translate to the same CDR3. This chain's CDR3 is CASSVGINTEAFF. The CDR3 coding sequence is TGTGCCAGCAGCGTGGGCATAAACACTGAAGCTTTCTTT. V gene TRBV9 combines with J gene TRBJ1-1; D unresolved. The CDR3 spans 13 residues. Germline V gene data show CDR1 as SGDLS and CDR2 as YYNGEE. The germline V and J ends were trimmed by 2 bases and 2 bases, with 7 bases remaining between them.

This clone was recorded a few times. V usage is TRBV29-1 and J usage is TRBJ1-1; D gene ambiguous. The CDR3 totals 15 residues. Trimming pared 2 bases from V and 5 bases from J, leaving 18 bases between. Germline V gene data show CDR1 as SQVTM and CDR2 as ANQGSEA. The CDR3 bases are TGCAGCGTTGAACGCCGAGGCGGGGAACTGACTGAAGCTTTCTTT. Protein: CSVERRGGELTEAFF.

This clone has more than one count but fewer than ten. This sequence joins TRBV6-6 and TRBJ2-1, with 13 nucleotides matching TRBD2. With V trimmed by 4 bases and J by 6 bases, 3 bases remained unmatched. Germline lookup yields CDR1 MNHNY and CDR2 SVGAGI (reference sequence). This CDR3 comprises 15 residues. CDR3 bases: TGTGCCAGCAGTTCCGGGACTAGCGGGATCAATGAGCAGTTCTTC. Amino acid sequence: CASSSGTSGINEQFF.

The chain carries TRBV9 and TRBJ2-2, with D unresolved. The V gene lost 1 base and the J gene lost 7 bases, with 5 bases spanning the gap. Germline lookup yields CDR1 SGDLS and CDR2 YYNGEE. The CDR3 is 12 amino acids. DNA of the CDR3: TGTGCCAGCAGCGTAATCCGCGGGGAGCTGTTTTTT. Protein sequence: CASSVIRGELFF. The complete variable domain, with remaining parts taken from reference TRBV9 and TRBJ2-2, reads DSGVTQTPKHLITATGQRVTLRCSPRSGDLSVYWYQQSLDQGLQFLIQYYNGEERAKGNILERFSAQQFPDLHSELNLSSLELGDSALYFCASSVIRGELFFGEGSRLTVL.

This clone has just a few counts. The rearrangement links TRBV28 to TRBJ1-2, with D hard to call. V dropped 2 bases and J dropped 2 bases, with 3 bases sitting between them. Germline V gives CDR1 MDHEN, CDR2 SYDVKM. This CDR3 has 12 residues. For the CDR3, the DNA is TGTGCCAGCAGTTTAGGGAACTATGGCTACACCTTC. Protein: CASSLGNYGYTF.

In this sample, this clone turned up a few times. The chain uses TRBV4-1 and TRBJ1-1; no clear D. CDR1 MGHRA and CDR2 YSYEKL come from the germline V gene. Deletions cut 4 bases from V and 1 base from J, with 10 bases between. The CDR3 covers 14 residues. The chain's CDR3 is CASSRGRGNTEAFF. Here the CDR3 DNA reads TGCGCCAGCAGCCGCGGACGGGGGAACACTGAAGCTTTCTTT.

V gene TRBV29-1 combines with J gene TRBJ2-3; D not certain. Trimming took 0 bases from V and 5 from J, leaving 15 bases between them. This CDR3 has 15 residues. From germline, CDR1 is SQVTM and CDR2 ANQGSEA. The CDR3 DNA sequence: TGCAGCGTTGAAGAGGGCGCTAGTAGGATAGATACGCAGTATTTT. This codes for CSVEEGASRIDTQYF.

The CDR3 sequence: CSVEARYGNRSLYEQYF. The CDR3 DNA reads as TGCAGCGTTGAAGCCCGGTACGGGAACAGGTCACTCTACGAGCAGTACTTC. The chain recombines TRBV29-1 with TRBJ2-7, with D perhaps assigned TRBD1 or TRBD2 (5 bases each). The V and J ends lost 1 base and 3 bases respectively, with 22 bases between them. Germline V gene data show CDR1 as SQVTM and CDR2 as ANQGSEA. CDR3 length equals 17 residues.

This clone turned up a few times. The rearrangement uses TRBV2 and TRBJ2-1; unclear D gene. The germline gives CDR1 SNHLY, CDR2 FYNNEI. The CDR3 covers 12 residues. Between the trimmed V and J ends, which lost 6 bases and 5 bases, there was a span of 8 bases. CDR3 residues: CASRVDNNEQFF. In DNA, the CDR3 is TGTGCCAGCAGGGTAGACAACAATGAGCAGTTCTTC.

This clone has just a few counts. V usage is TRBV7-2 and J usage is TRBJ2-7; possibly TRBD1 for D (5 bases). Germline V CDR1 and CDR2: SGHTA, FQGNSA. The CDR3 extends over 12 amino acids. Trimming took 3 bases from V and 13 from J, leaving 16 bases between them. The chain's CDR3 is CASSLQGLRPYF. The CDR3 DNA reads as TGTGCCAGCAGCTTGCAGGGTTTGAGGCCTTACTTC. The complete variable domain, with remaining parts taken from reference TRBV7-2 and TRBJ2-7, reads GAGVSQSPSNKVTEKGKDVELRCDPISGHTALYWYRQSLGQGLEFLIYFQGNSAPDKSGLPSDRFSAERTGGSVSTLTIQRTQQEDSAVYLCASSLQGLRPYFGPGTRLTVT.

The chain is built from TRBV5-1 and TRBJ2-7, with 8 bases fitting TRBD1. The CDR3 spans 16 residues. V was clipped by 0 bases and J by 0 bases; unmatched bases: 5. Germline assignment: CDR1 SGHRS and CDR2 YFSETQ. CDR3: CASSLEGTGLSYEQYF. The CDR3 nucleotides are TGCGCCAGCAGCTTGGAGGGGACAGGACTCTCCTACGAGCAGTACTTC.

This clone was seen a few times. The chain combines TRBV4-1 with TRBJ2-1; 11 positions agree with TRBD2. Germline V lookup: CDR1 MGHRA, CDR2 YSYEKL. The CDR3 has 17 residues. V dropped 0 bases and J dropped 4; count of bases not matched to a gene: 5. The CDR3 DNA reads TGCGCCAGCAGCCAAGAGGCGACTAGCGGGGTTTACAATGAGCAGTTCTTC. It encodes CASSQEATSGVYNEQFF.

This clone was observed a handful of times. V is TRBV2 and J is TRBJ1-2; 8 nucleotides align to TRBD1. V was clipped by 8 bases and J by 8 bases; unmatched bases: 13. CDR1 and CDR2 from the germline V gene are SNHLY and FYNNEI. The CDR3 spans 14 residues. CDR3 sequence reads: CASLDRQGLDGYTF. CDR3 in DNA: TGTGCCAGCCTCGACCGACAGGGGCTGGACGGCTACACCTTC. Full variable domain (remainder filled in from reference TRBV2 and TRBJ1-2): EPEVTQTPSHQVTQMGQEVILRCVPISNHLYFYWYRQILGQKVEFLVSFYNNEISEKSEIFDDQFSVERPDGSNFTLKIRSTKLEDSAMYFCASLDRQGLDGYTFGSGTRLTVV.

The V and J genes are TRBV4-2 and TRBJ2-1, with 8 bases identical to TRBD1. The germline V gene has CDR1 LGHNA and CDR2 YNFKEQ. V was clipped by 3 bases and J by 2 bases; unmatched bases: 9. The CDR3 sequence is 17 residues long. For the CDR3, the DNA is TGTGCCAGCAGCCAGGTACGGGGACAGGTCCCCTACAATGAGCAGTTCTTC. Translated: CASSQVRGQVPYNEQFF.

Only a few counts were recorded for this clone. V is TRBV29-1 and J is TRBJ2-3; 7 nucleotides line up with TRBD2. Germline V gives CDR1 SQVTM, CDR2 ANQGSEA. V was clipped by 4 bases and J by 2 bases; unmatched bases: 3. This CDR3 comprises 13 residues. The DNA for the CDR3 is TGCAGCGTTGCCAGCGGGGTCACAGATACGCAGTATTTT. It codes for CSVASGVTDTQYF.

In this sample, this clone turned up a few times. The chain links TRBV29-1 to TRBJ1-4; D is unclear. CDR3 length: 13 residues. Deletions cut 6 bases from V and 0 bases from J, with 8 bases between. Germline V gives CDR1 SQVTM, CDR2 ANQGSEA. The CDR3 nucleotides are TGCAGCGTGAGACCTGCAACTAATGAAAAACTGTTTTTT. Encoded protein: CSVRPATNEKLFF. The whole variable domain, filled in from reference TRBV29-1 and TRBJ1-4, reads SAVISQKPSRDICQRGTSLTIQCQVDSQVTMMFWYRQQPGQSLTLIATANQGSEATYESGFVIDKFPISRPNLTFSTLTVSNMSPEDSSIYLCSVRPATNEKLFFGSGTQLSVL.

This clone was observed a few times. V usage is TRBV25-1 and J usage is TRBJ2-7; D uncertain. Trimming shortened V by 1 base and J by 1 base, and 8 bases separated the two germline ends. In germline, CDR1 is MGHDK, CDR2 SYGVNS. The CDR3 covers 14 residues. The CDR3 region is CASSEWLRSYEQYF. The CDR3 DNA sequence: TGTGCCAGCAGTGAATGGCTACGATCCTACGAGCAGTACTTC.

The chain uses TRBV29-1 and TRBJ2-1; TRBD1 matches 8 bases. CDR1 and CDR2 (germline): SQVTM, ANQGSEA. The CDR3 has 14 residues. Germline trimming cut 5 bases from V and 8 bases from J; bases unmatched to any gene: 11. Here the CDR3 reads CSVFRTGFSHEQFF. The CDR3 DNA sequence: TGCAGCGTTTTTAGGACAGGGTTCTCTCATGAGCAGTTCTTC.

The genes are TRBV14 and TRBJ2-7, with D uncertain. Germline CDR1 reads SGHDN; CDR2 reads FVKESK. Trimming cost V 5 bases and J 0 bases, with 14 bases left between them. CDR3 length: 15 residues. The CDR3 spells CASSNYRASSYEQYF. The CDR3 DNA reads as TGTGCCAGCAGCAACTACCGGGCGAGCTCCTACGAGCAGTACTTC. The whole variable domain, remainder taken from reference TRBV14 and TRBJ2-7, is EAGVTQFPSHSVIEKGQTVTLRCDPISGHDNLYWYRRVMGKEIKFLLHFVKESKQDESGMPNNRFLAERTGGTYSTLKVQPAELEDSGVYFCASSNYRASSYEQYFGPGTRLTVT.

This clone came up a few times. The chain combines TRBV28 with TRBJ2-1; 9 nucleotides agree with TRBD1. The germline gives CDR1 MDHEN, CDR2 SYDVKM. The CDR3 has 15 residues. V gave up 5 bases and J gave up 8 bases; unmatched junction bases: 10. CDR3 sequence (DNA): TGTGCCAGCAGTATTCCCGGGACAGGGAACCATGAGCAGTTCTTC. Translation gives CASSIPGTGNHEQFF.

This clone has only a few counts. This sequence joins TRBV7-9 and TRBJ2-1, with 11 nucleotides matching TRBD1. Per germline, CDR1 SEHNR and CDR2 FQNEAQ (reference sequence). Unmatched junction bases numbered 7, after V lost 5 bases and J lost 7 bases. The CDR3 loop spans 15 amino acids. CDR3 sequence reads: CASSRQGQGENEQFF. The DNA for the CDR3 is TGTGCCAGCAGCCGACAGGGACAGGGGGAGAATGAGCAGTTCTTC.

V is TRBV28 and J is TRBJ2-1; no firm D call. Germline assignment: CDR1 MDHEN and CDR2 SYDVKM. The CDR3 runs to 14 residues. With 6 bases removed from V and 0 bases from J, the gap between germline ends came to 9 bases. CDR3 sequence: CASRPGSSYNEQFF. The CDR3 nucleotides are TGTGCCAGCAGGCCGGGTAGCTCCTACAATGAGCAGTTCTTC.

The chain combines TRBV7-9 with TRBJ2-1, with D perhaps TRBD2 (6 bases). This CDR3 has 14 amino acids. Germline V lookup: CDR1 SEHNR, CDR2 FQNEAQ (reference sequence). V shed 4 bases and J shed 10 bases, with 17 bases lying between them. The DNA of the CDR3 is TGTGCCAGCAGCTCCACGACCGATGGGGGGGAGCAGTTCTTC. It codes for CASSSTTDGGEQFF.

The rearrangement links TRBV29-1 to TRBJ1-2, with TRBD1 matching 8 bases. Trimming took 3 bases from V and 4 from J; bases not matched to a gene: 4. CDR3 length: 13 amino acids. CDR1 SQVTM and CDR2 ANQGSEA come from the germline V gene. The CDR3 is CSVEGTGGYGYTF. CDR3 nucleotide sequence: TGCAGCGTTGAGGGAACAGGGGGCTATGGCTACACCTTC. The complete variable domain, with remaining parts taken from reference TRBV29-1 and TRBJ1-2, reads SAVISQKPSRDICQRGTSLTIQCQVDSQVTMMFWYRQQPGQSLTLIATANQGSEATYESGFVIDKFPISRPNLTFSTLTVSNMSPEDSSIYLCSVEGTGGYGYTFGSGTRLTVV.